The sequence of this T cell receptor beta chain was determined in a study of identical twins. This clonotype appeared a single time. Germline CDR1 SGHNT, CDR2 YENEEA. The ends were cut back, 5 bases at V and 2 bases at J, with 11 bases in the middle. The CDR3 covers 14 residues. MiXCR was run by TCRdb on the 5' RACE reads, yielding one entry per CDR3 protein. The sample includes approximately 220,000 distinct CDR3 sequences, roughly 9.4% of them seen just once. This sequence joins TRBV11-3 and TRBJ2-3; possibly TRBD2 for D (5 bases). The sample comprised memory (CD45RO+) T cells sorted from blood. The receptor's source is a young woman in good health. CDR3 sequence (DNA): TGTGCCAGCAGCCTCCGGACTTCCACAGATACGCAGTATTTT. Its translation: CASSLRTSTDTQYF. The full variable domain, completed using reference TRBV11-3 and TRBJ2-3, is EAGVVQSPRYKIIEKKQPVAFWCNPISGHNTLYWYLQNLGQGPELLIRYENEEAVDDSQLPKDRFSAERLKGVDSTLKIQPAELGDSAVYLCASSLRTSTDTQYFGPGTRLTVL.